The clone carrying this TCR beta chain has more than one count but fewer than ten. Antigen: not known. The sample belongs to a study of T-cell memory formation after mild COVID-19. Looking at the study overall: Clusters of TCRs were largely donor specific.

CDR1 is SGHTA and CDR2 is FQGNSA in the germline V gene. The trim removed 4 bases at V and 3 bases at J, leaving 8 bases unmatched. The CDR3 consists of 16 residues. Constant-segment-primed 5'RACE gave TCR alpha and TCR beta cDNA libraries with sample barcodes and UMIs. MiXCR, applied by TCRdb to the 5' RACE reads, yields one record per CDR3 protein. The table shows more than 100,000 distinct CDR3 sequences, with approximately 15% occurring only once. Study outcomes and limitations: Pre-infection memory held some responding clones, suggesting pre-existing cross-reactive T cells responded. Clones contracting day 15 to 85 were balanced CD4/CD8; later expanders leaned CD4+.

The receptor comes from a man aged 18 to 29 who had mild COVID-19 (a few samples of this study predate the infection). Cell type and time point are not known. The genes are TRBV7-2 and TRBJ2-7; 11 positions match TRBD1. Sequencing was done on a sample of PBMCs or a T cell subset sorted from them (not recorded which). The CDR3: CASSSVAGTGGYEQYF. The CDR3, as DNA: TGTGCCAGCAGCTCAGTAGCCGGGACAGGGGGCTACGAGCAGTACTTC.